This passage covers 21 T cell receptor beta chains from one sample sequenced in a study of blood T cells in healthy people across ages. With a J-beta primer mix and a sample-barcoded 5' primer, a second PCR ran about 7 to 12 cycles. TCRdb passed the 5' RACE reads through MiXCR, listing each CDR3 protein once. Of 1.5 million to 2 million distinct CDR3 sequences listed, just under 50% are singletons. Sequencing input: blood. The receptors here all came from a middle-aged woman in good health.

The J gene is TRBJ2-7, the V gene TRBV20-1; D is unclear. Judging by the DNA end, TRBJ2-1 fits better; the J call may be wrong. The CDR3 totals 11 residues. The germline gives CDR1 DFQATT, CDR2 SNEGSKA (reference sequence). The CDR3 coding sequence is TGCAGTGCTAGAGTTTTCCCCGAGCAGTTCTTC. Residues: CSARVFPEQFF.

The chain uses TRBV29-1 and TRBJ2-1, with D perhaps being TRBD1 or TRBD2 (5 bases each). The CDR3 is made up of 13 amino acids. Germline V lookup: CDR1 SQVTM, CDR2 ANQGSEA. V was clipped by 0 bases and J by 8 bases, with 11 bases between them. The CDR3 loop is CSVEEGTTHEQFF. The CDR3 DNA is TGCAGCGTTGAAGAGGGGACGACGCATGAGCAGTTCTTC.

This clonotype was counted between two and nine times. The rearrangement joins TRBV7-2 to TRBJ2-7, with D possibly being TRBD1 or TRBD2 (5 bases each). The CDR3 is 17 amino acids. CDR1 is SGHTA, CDR2 FQGNSA, per germline. V gave up 1 base and J gave up 0 bases, with 16 bases separating them. The CDR3 loop is CASSLGVRGSISYEQYF. In DNA form, the CDR3 reads TGTGCCAGCAGCTTAGGAGTGAGGGGTTCCATCTCCTACGAGCAGTACTTC.

Regarding this clonotype: The junction does not match germline at one end; this may be a read error. The rearrangement joins TRBV27 to TRBJ1-4; TRBD1 matches 7 bases. The CDR3 is made up of 16 amino acids. CDR1 MNHEY and CDR2 SMNVEV come from the germline V gene (reference sequence). In DNA form, the CDR3 reads TGTGCCAGCAGAGGGGGCGAATTATCAACTAATAAAAAACTGTTTTTT. This encodes CASRGGELSTNKKLFF.

V gene TRBV7-9 combines with J gene TRBJ2-4, with D perhaps TRBD1 (9 bases). The V gene lost 7 bases and the J gene lost 6 bases, with 19 bases spanning the gap. Germline V CDR1 and CDR2: SEHNR, FQNEAQ (reference sequence). The CDR3 contains 15 residues. In DNA, the CDR3 is TGTGCCAGCACGGGGGGGACAGGGTCGGGAAACATTCAGTACTTC. It codes for CASTGGTGSGNIQYF.

This clonotype occurred many times. The chain carries TRBV7-2 and TRBJ2-4; possibly TRBD1 for D (5 bases). This CDR3 is 16 amino acids long. Germline CDR1 reads SGHTA; CDR2 reads FQGNSA. With 1 base removed from V and 0 bases from J, the gap between germline ends came to 10 bases. CDR3 amino acids: CASSLGRALAKNIQYF. DNA of the CDR3: TGTGCCAGCAGCTTAGGCAGGGCCTTAGCCAAAAACATTCAGTACTTC.

Written as DNA, the CDR3 is TGTGCCAGCAGTTCTGCGGCGGGGGCAGAGACCCAGTACTTC. It translates to CASSSAAGAETQYF. V usage is TRBV12-3 or TRBV12-4 and J usage is TRBJ2-5, with a weak D call TRBD2 (7 bases). The CDR3 is 14 amino acids. V lost 4 bases and J 4 bases, leaving 13 bases between the germline ends.

This clonotype turned up a few times. The chain combines TRBV4-3 with TRBJ2-4; D assignment may be TRBD1 or TRBD2 (5 bases each). The CDR3 length is 20 residues. CDR1 and CDR2 from the germline V gene are LGHNA and YSLEER. The V end was cut by 4 bases, the J end by 2 bases, with 27 bases between. The CDR3 sequence: CASSPREGPLAVGTKNIQYF. DNA of the CDR3: TGCGCCAGCAGCCCGCGCGAGGGGCCCTTGGCCGTCGGGACCAAAAACATTCAGTACTTC.

V is TRBV6-1 and J is TRBJ1-5; no reliable D call. CDR3 length: 14 residues. From germline, CDR1 is MNHNS and CDR2 SASEGT. V was clipped by 2 bases and J by 6 bases, with 11 bases between them. CDR3 loop: CASSEMRAGQPQHF. CDR3 DNA: TGTGCCAGCAGTGAAATGAGGGCCGGTCAGCCCCAGCATTTT.

The V and J genes are TRBV13 and TRBJ2-1; possibly TRBD1 for D (8 bases). Germline V gene data show CDR1 as PRHDT and CDR2 as FYEKMQ (reference sequence). V was clipped by 5 bases and J by 4 bases, with 15 bases between them. This CDR3 is built from 15 residues. The CDR3 DNA sequence: TGTGCCAGCAGCCTAAACAGGGGGGGATACAATGAGCAGTTCTTC. Its protein product is CASSLNRGGYNEQFF. The whole variable domain, filled in from reference TRBV13 and TRBJ2-1, reads AAGVIQSPRHLIKEKRETATLKCYPIPRHDTVYWYQQGPGQDPQFLISFYEKMQSDKGSIPDRFSAQQFSDYHSELNMSSLELGDSALYFCASSLNRGGYNEQFFGPGTRLTVL.

This clonotype was detected only a few times. J is TRBJ2-7 and V is TRBV15; a possible D gene is TRBD2 (6 bases). This CDR3 is 14 amino acids long. Germline CDR1 is LNHNV and CDR2 is YYDKDF (reference sequence). Trimming took off 7 bases at V and 3 bases at J, with 16 bases between the two ends. DNA of the CDR3: TGTGCCACCAACCCCGGGGGATCTGTCTACGAGCAGTACTTC. Its protein product is CATNPGGSVYEQYF.

This clonotype turned up a few times. V is TRBV3-1 and J is TRBJ2-2; possible D gene TRBD2, 5 bases. Per the germline V gene, CDR1 is LGHDT and CDR2 is YNNKEL (reference sequence). V lost 5 bases to trimming and J lost 7 bases, with 14 bases between them. The CDR3 totals 14 residues. CDR3 region: CASSIGVGGGELFF. CDR3 coding DNA: TGTGCCAGCAGCATCGGGGTAGGAGGCGGGGAGCTGTTTTTT.

This clonotype was counted once. The chain is built from TRBV5-4 and TRBJ2-1; D is uncertain. The CDR3 is 13 residues long. Trimming removed 3 bases at V and 6 bases at J, with 10 bases between. The germline CDR1 and CDR2 sequences are SGHNT and YYREEE (reference sequence). The CDR3 DNA is TGTGCCAGCAGCTCAAAAATAGGCAATGAGCAGTTCTTC. This encodes CASSSKIGNEQFF.

The chain combines TRBV4-1 with TRBJ1-1; no reliable D call. The CDR3 length is 16 residues. Trimming removed 4 bases from V and 1 base from J, with 16 bases in between. The germline V gene encodes CDR1 MGHRA and CDR2 YSYEKL. CDR3 nucleotides: TGCGCCAGCAGCCTAGAGGAAGGGCGGAGGAACACTGAAGCTTTCTTT. This codes for CASSLEEGRRNTEAFF.

The rearrangement joins TRBV6-1 to TRBJ2-7; no clear D. Germline assignment: CDR1 MNHNS and CDR2 SASEGT. This CDR3 is 12 amino acids long. With 2 bases removed from V and 3 bases from J, the gap between germline ends came to 5 bases. The CDR3 reads CASSESFYEQYF. CDR3 nucleotides: TGTGCCAGCAGTGAATCATTCTACGAGCAGTACTTC.

This clonotype was detected many times. This chain connects TRBV5-1 to TRBJ2-1; possibly TRBD1 for D (6 bases). The CDR3 has 14 residues. Deletions cut 0 bases from V and 6 bases from J, with 10 bases between. The germline gives CDR1 SGHRS, CDR2 YFSETQ. The CDR3 is CASSLAGDGNEQFF. The CDR3 bases are TGCGCCAGCAGCTTGGCAGGGGACGGCAATGAGCAGTTCTTC. Based on the CDR3 plus reference TRBV5-1 and TRBJ2-1, the full variable domain is KAGVTQTPRYLIKTRGQQVTLSCSPISGHRSVSWYQQTPGQGLQFLFEYFSETQRNKGNFPGRFSGRQFSNSRSEMNVSTLELGDSALYLCASSLAGDGNEQFFGPGTRLTVL.

The gene calls are TRBV5-1 and TRBJ1-2; tentative D call: TRBD1 (5 bases). Between the trimmed V and J ends, which lost 0 bases and 8 bases, there was a span of 20 bases. The CDR3 covers 16 residues. Per germline, CDR1 SGHRS and CDR2 YFSETQ. The CDR3 DNA follows: TGCGCCAGCAGCTTGGAAACCGTAAGGGGCGCGAGGGGCTACACCTTC. This gives the protein CASSLETVRGARGYTF.

This clonotype was detected only a few times. The chain combines TRBV6-6 with TRBJ1-5; TRBD1 matches at 10 bases. The CDR3 totals 13 residues. The J segment lost 4 bases and the V segment lost 9 bases, leaving 3 bases of the junction unmatched. Germline CDR1 is MNHNY and CDR2 is SVGAGI (reference sequence). This CDR3 reads CASLDRGNQPQHF. For the CDR3, the DNA is TGTGCCAGTCTGGACAGGGGGAATCAGCCCCAGCATTTT.

The rearrangement uses TRBV5-5 and TRBJ2-5; D not certain. The end of the DNA aligns better with TRBJ2-7, so the J call may be wrong. The length of the CDR3 is 14 residues. The germline gives CDR1 SGHKS, CDR2 YYEKEE (reference sequence). The CDR3 DNA follows: TGTGCCAGCAGCTCTCCCGGACGAGATGGCGAGCAGTACTTC. Its translation: CASSSPGRDGEQYF.

This clonotype has only a few counts. This chain links TRBV6-6 with TRBJ1-2; no reliable D call. This CDR3 comprises 12 residues. Germline V gene data show CDR1 as MNHNY and CDR2 as SVGAGI (reference sequence). The V end lost 2 bases, the J end lost 8 bases, and 9 bases lay between the germline ends. Here the CDR3 reads CASSYAGGGYTF. DNA of the CDR3: TGTGCCAGCAGTTACGCAGGAGGCGGCTACACCTTC.

The V and J genes are TRBV10-3 and TRBJ2-7; 9 positions agree with TRBD2. V lost 3 bases, J lost 4 bases, and 10 bases stayed unmatched. Germline loops: CDR1 ENHRY, CDR2 SYGVKD. This CDR3 comprises 16 residues. The CDR3 loop is CAISEPGASGIYEQYF. The CDR3 DNA is TGTGCCATCAGTGAACCAGGAGCTAGCGGGATTTACGAGCAGTACTTC.